The present T cell receptor (beta chain) was sequenced within a study of radiotherapy plus CTLA-4 blockade in lung cancer. Study-wide background: The study recorded objective responses in roughly a sixth of patients and disease control in about 30%.

Findings and limits, study-wide: The authors reported that early blood T cell clone dynamics, with interferon-beta, best predicted response. TCR clones of tumor origin grew in blood after radiotherapy plus ipilimumab.

V lost 3 bases to trimming and J lost 5 bases, with 3 bases between them. CDR1 is GTSNPN, CDR2 SVGIG, per germline (reference sequence). This CDR3 has 10 residues. Note on this clone: What it recognizes is unknown.

This table comes from immunoSEQ multiplex PCR, and its TCRdb copy is limited to in-frame clones, with some not included. The repertoire consists of about 38,000 clones, with 60% to 75% occurring once and the leading ten covering approximately 9%. This material consisted of peripheral blood, taken from a patient treated with radiotherapy plus ipilimumab. This sequence joins TRBV30 and TRBJ2-3; D is undetermined. The TCR was taken from a human donor with non-small cell lung cancer who had stable disease on radiotherapy plus ipilimumab. In DNA, the CDR3 is TGTGCCTGGAGCGAAGATACGCAGTATTTT. Its translation is CAWSEDTQYF.